These 24 T cell receptor beta chains share one sample of origin, sequenced in a study of beta chain features in type 1 diabetes. Their antigens remain unidentified. Regarding the study as a whole: Significant though moderate, a shortening of TCRB CDR3s appeared in all four CD4+ subsets of Type 1 diabetes patients.

The isolated RNA, all of it, was reverse transcribed, so expressed TCRB transcripts were what got sequenced. The table came from immunoSEQ multiplex PCR; TCRdb's copy has only in-frame clones and leaves some out. The table lists fewer than 400,000 clones, roughly 8.8% of them singletons, with over 0.95% in the top ten. Specimen: central memory CD4+ T cells from blood. These receptors all come from a man between 25 and 39 years old with type 1 diabetes.

The chain links TRBV18 to TRBJ2-3; D is ambiguous. The V and J ends lost 4 bases and 2 bases respectively, with 7 bases between them. Germline CDR1 and CDR2: KGHSH and LQKENI. The CDR3 sequence is 13 residues long. The CDR3 DNA sequence: TGTGCCAGCTCACGGGCCTACACAGATACGCAGTATTTT. This sequence encodes CASSRAYTDTQYF.

This chain joins TRBV28 and TRBJ2-5; no reliable D call. The end of the DNA fits TRBJ2-7 better, so the J call may be wrong. Germline V CDR1 and CDR2: MDHEN, SYDVKM. This CDR3 has 13 amino acids. The DNA of the CDR3 is TGTGCCAGCAGTATGACGGCTACCTACGAGCAGTACTTC. It is translated as CASSMTATYEQYF.

V gene TRBV2 combines with J gene TRBJ1-1; D is uncertain. CDR1 is SNHLY and CDR2 is FYNNEI in the germline V gene. There are 13 residues in the CDR3. V was clipped by 8 bases and J by 0 bases, with 10 bases between them. The CDR3 coding sequence is TGTGCCAGCCGGCGCGGCATGAACACTGAAGCTTTCTTT. This sequence encodes CASRRGMNTEAFF. Based on the CDR3 plus reference TRBV2 and TRBJ1-1, the full variable domain is EPEVTQTPSHQVTQMGQEVILRCVPISNHLYFYWYRQILGQKVEFLVSFYNNEISEKSEIFDDQFSVERPDGSNFTLKIRSTKLEDSAMYFCASRRGMNTEAFFGQGTRLTVV.

Only a few counts were recorded for this clone. V usage is TRBV7-9 and J usage is TRBJ2-3; 10 bases align to TRBD2. The CDR3 extends over 15 amino acids. V shed 5 bases, J shed 5 bases, and the junction held 7 bases outside the gene matches. The germline CDR1 and CDR2 sequences are SEHNR and FQNEAQ (reference sequence). The DNA for the CDR3 is TGTGCCAGCAGCCCCCTAGCGGGGGCTGGAGATACGCAGTATTTT. Translation: CASSPLAGAGDTQYF.

The gene calls are TRBV9 and TRBJ2-1; TRBD2 matches 12 bases. CDR3 length equals 17 residues. CDR1 SGDLS and CDR2 YYNGEE come from the germline V gene. Germline trimming cut 3 bases from V and 6 bases from J; bases unmatched to any gene: 10. CDR3 protein: CASSAQGRTSGVNEQFF. Here the CDR3 DNA reads TGTGCCAGCAGCGCCCAGGGGAGGACTAGCGGGGTCAATGAGCAGTTCTTC. Looking up the rest from reference TRBV9 and TRBJ2-1 gives the full variable domain: DSGVTQTPKHLITATGQRVTLRCSPRSGDLSVYWYQQSLDQGLQFLIQYYNGEERAKGNILERFSAQQFPDLHSELNLSSLELGDSALYFCASSAQGRTSGVNEQFFGPGTRLTVL.

This chain uses TRBV28 with TRBJ2-7; no firm D call. In germline, CDR1 is MDHEN, CDR2 SYDVKM. Trimming left V 7 bases short and J 5 bases short, with 12 bases between. The CDR3 is 12 amino acids. CDR3 coding DNA: TGTGCCAGCAACCCAAAAGGCAACGAGCAGTACTTC. Residues: CASNPKGNEQYF. Drawing the rest from reference TRBV28 and TRBJ2-7, the complete variable domain is DVKVTQSSRYLVKRTGEKVFLECVQDMDHENMFWYRQDPGLGLRLIYFSYDVKMKEKGDIPEGYSVSREKKERFSLILESASTNQTSMYLCASNPKGNEQYFGPGTRLTVT.

J is TRBJ2-3 and V is TRBV7-2, with D possibly being TRBD2 (6 bases). V was clipped by 2 bases and J by 1 base, with 10 bases between them. This CDR3 region has 15 residues. Germline V lookup: CDR1 SGHTA, CDR2 FQGNSA. The CDR3: CASSLLVAGTDTQYF. The CDR3 DNA reads TGTGCCAGCAGCTTACTCGTAGCGGGCACAGATACGCAGTATTTT.

This clone was counted ten times or more. This chain uses TRBV2 with TRBJ2-5; 7 nucleotides agree with TRBD1. The CDR3 totals 15 residues. Trimming at V came to 6 bases and at J to 7 bases, leaving 14 bases not matched to a gene. Germline V gene lookup returns CDR1 SNHLY and CDR2 FYNNEI. CDR3 sequence (DNA): TGTGCCAGCAGCAACCGGCAGGGGGATTTGGCGACCCAGTACTTC. This gives the protein CASSNRQGDLATQYF.

This rearrangement joins TRBV6-1 to TRBJ2-1, with 7 bases lining up with TRBD2. This CDR3 has 12 amino acids. Germline CDR1 MNHNS, CDR2 SASEGT. J was trimmed by 9 bases and V by 7 bases; bases with no gene match: 6. CDR3 region: CASTPGGVEQFF. The CDR3 coding sequence is TGTGCCAGCACCCCGGGGGGAGTTGAGCAGTTCTTC.

This clone appeared a few times. The chain couples TRBV7-6 to TRBJ2-7; D is perhaps TRBD1 (6 bases). CDR1 and CDR2 (germline): SGHVS, FNYEAQ. V was trimmed by 4 bases and J by 6 bases, leaving 16 bases between them. The CDR3 totals 14 residues. CDR3 sequence: CASSSGGFRPEQYF. In nucleotides, the CDR3 is TGTGCCAGCAGCTCTGGGGGCTTCCGACCCGAGCAGTACTTC.

This clone was counted a few times. The chain carries TRBV6-6 and TRBJ1-4, with 7 bases matching TRBD1. Germline V gene lookup returns CDR1 MNHNY and CDR2 SVGAGI (reference sequence). The CDR3 spans 15 residues. V dropped 6 bases and J dropped 8; count of bases not matched to a gene: 12. This chain's CDR3 is CASSSEDRAWEKLFF. In DNA, the CDR3 is TGTGCCAGCAGCTCCGAAGACAGGGCGTGGGAAAAACTGTTTTTT.

This clone was picked up a small number of times. This chain links TRBV5-1 with TRBJ2-7, with 11 bases lining up with TRBD2. V lost 0 bases and J lost 0; bases outside the gene matches: 8. Germline values: CDR1 SGHRS, CDR2 YFSETQ. This CDR3 spans 18 amino acids. CDR3 bases: TGCGCCAGCAGCTTGGCTTCGACTAGCGGGGCCAGCTCCTACGAGCAGTACTTC. As protein: CASSLASTSGASSYEQYF.

Ten or more counts support this clone. J is TRBJ1-1 and V is TRBV14; the D is unclear. V was trimmed by 1 base and J by 1 base, leaving 4 bases between them. Germline CDR1 and CDR2: SGHDN and FVKESK. The CDR3 length is 13 residues. Here the CDR3 reads CASSQVSNTEAFF. The CDR3 DNA follows: TGTGCCAGCAGCCAAGTATCGAACACTGAAGCTTTCTTT.

The gene calls are TRBV6-6 and TRBJ2-7; no clear D. Between the trimmed V and J ends, which lost 4 bases and 7 bases, there was a span of 5 bases. This CDR3 is built from 10 residues. CDR1 MNHNY and CDR2 SVGAGI come from the germline V gene (reference sequence). For the CDR3, the DNA is TGTGCCAGCAGTTCACGGGAGCAGTACTTC. Translation: CASSSREQYF.

CDR3 coding DNA: TGTGCCAGCAGGGCGACCGGGACAGAGAATTCACCCCTCCACTTT. Protein product: CASRATGTENSPLHF. The chain uses TRBV2 and TRBJ1-6, with 7 bases matching TRBD1. The CDR3 is 15 residues long. Trimming took 6 bases from V and 7 from J; bases not matched to a gene: 9. CDR1 SNHLY and CDR2 FYNNEI come from the germline V gene.

The chain recombines TRBV6-6 with TRBJ1-1; D remains unclear. Germline V gene lookup returns CDR1 MNHNY and CDR2 SVGAGI (reference sequence). This CDR3 region has 13 residues. With 5 bases removed from V and 6 bases from J, the gap between germline ends came to 13 bases. The CDR3 coding sequence is TGTGCCAGCAGTCCTCAGAAGGGTGCTGAAGCTTTCTTT. This translates into CASSPQKGAEAFF.

V is TRBV7-2 and J is TRBJ1-2, with TRBD1 identical over 7 bases. V was pared by 3 bases and J by 4 bases, with 8 bases of the junction left unmatched. The CDR3 sequence is 15 residues long. Per germline, CDR1 SGHTA and CDR2 FQGNSA. CDR3 residues: CASSFDGDSLYGYTF. CDR3 DNA sequence: TGTGCCAGCAGCTTTGATGGGGACAGCCTCTATGGCTACACCTTC.

This clone was picked up many times. The chain combines TRBV11-2 with TRBJ2-2; weak D call: TRBD2 (5 bases). The V end lost 0 bases, the J end lost 5 bases, and 7 bases lay between the germline ends. The CDR3 loop spans 14 amino acids. Germline CDR1 SGHAT, CDR2 FQNNGV. CDR3 amino acids: CASSLEPGTGELFF. The CDR3 region has the DNA TGTGCCAGCAGCTTAGAACCGGGGACCGGGGAGCTGTTTTTT.

This clone was observed a few times. The CDR3 coding sequence is TGTGCCAGCAGGGGTCCGGGACAGGGGGAAAAGCAGTACTTC. This translates into CASRGPGQGEKQYF. This rearrangement joins TRBV28 to TRBJ2-7; 11 nucleotides align to TRBD1. The CDR3 spans 14 residues. V trimming: 6 bases; J trimming: 8 bases; junction bases outside the gene matches: 9. Germline V gene sequence: CDR1 MDHEN, CDR2 SYDVKM.

This sequence joins TRBV19 and TRBJ1-1, with TRBD1 as a possible D gene (5 bases). CDR3 length equals 15 residues. CDR1 and CDR2 from the germline V gene are LNHDA and SQIVND (reference sequence). V shed 6 bases and J shed 1 base, with 15 bases lying between them. The CDR3 loop is CASRASGQRNTEAFF. For the CDR3, the DNA is TGTGCCAGTAGGGCTTCGGGGCAGCGGAACACTGAAGCTTTCTTT.

The J gene is TRBJ1-5, the V gene TRBV19, with D possibly matching TRBD1 (6 bases). CDR1 and CDR2 (germline): LNHDA, SQIVND (reference sequence). The length of the CDR3 is 15 residues. Trimming removed 3 bases from V and 4 bases from J, with 13 bases in between. CDR3 nucleotides: TGTGCCAGTAGTATCGGAGGACAGACAAATCAGCCCCAGCATTTT. This sequence encodes CASSIGGQTNQPQHF. The whole variable domain, remainder taken from reference TRBV19 and TRBJ1-5, is DGGITQSPKYLFRKEGQNVTLSCEQNLNHDAMYWYRQDPGQGLRLIYYSQIVNDFQKGDIAEGYSVSREKKESFPLTVTSAQKNPTAFYLCASSIGGQTNQPQHFGDGTRLSIL.

There are many counts of this clone. The CDR3 sequence: CASSLARSSGVLYEQYF. The CDR3 region has the DNA TGTGCCAGCAGCTTAGCGCGAAGTAGCGGGGTCCTCTACGAGCAGTACTTC. V is TRBV7-8 and J is TRBJ2-7; TRBD2 agrees at 8 bases. The length of the CDR3 is 17 residues. CDR1 is SGHVS, CDR2 FQNEAQ, per germline. Trimming removed 0 bases from V and 3 bases from J; junction bases left unmatched: 10.

The rearrangement links TRBV7-2 to TRBJ2-7; maybe TRBD2 (7 bases). V was cut by 5 bases and J by 11 bases, with 16 bases left in between. The germline V gene has CDR1 SGHTA and CDR2 FQGNSA. The CDR3 is 12 residues long. The CDR3 sequence: CASSLRGGREYF. CDR3 sequence (DNA): TGTGCCAGCAGCCTCCGCGGGGGCCGGGAGTACTTC.

This clone has only a few counts. CDR3 sequence: CAWSVQVSYNEQFF. In nucleotides, the CDR3 is TGTGCCTGGAGTGTACAAGTCAGCTACAATGAGCAGTTCTTC. The V gene is TRBV30, the J gene TRBJ2-1, with D uncertain. Between the trimmed V and J ends, which lost 0 bases and 3 bases, there was a span of 9 bases. Germline CDR1 GTSNPN, CDR2 SVGIG (reference sequence). The CDR3 is 14 residues long.